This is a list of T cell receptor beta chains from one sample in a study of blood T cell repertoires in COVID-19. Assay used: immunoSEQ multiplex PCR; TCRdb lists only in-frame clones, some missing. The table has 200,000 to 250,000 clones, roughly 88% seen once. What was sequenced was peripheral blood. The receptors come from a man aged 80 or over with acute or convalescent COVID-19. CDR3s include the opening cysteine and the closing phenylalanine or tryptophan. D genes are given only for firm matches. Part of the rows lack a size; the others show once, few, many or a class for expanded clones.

CAILDTLSSYNSPLHF,TGTGCCATATTGGACACCTTAAGCTCCTATAATTCACCCCTCCACTTT,TRBJ1-6,TRBV28,-,-
CASSQGTGGAEGKLFF,TGTGCCAGCAGCCAAGGAACGGGGGGCGCGGAGGGAAAACTGTTTTTT,TRBJ1-4,TRBV3-1/TRBV3-2,-,-
CASRGQGAWETQYF,TGTGCCAGCAGAGGACAGGGGGCTTGGGAGACCCAGTACTTC,TRBJ2-5,TRBV6-5,-,TRBD1
CASIGSLPGQGYNEQFF,TGTGCCAGCATAGGATCCTTACCGGGACAGGGGTACAATGAGCAGTTCTTC,TRBJ2-1,TRBV28,-,TRBD1
CASSQDPGQGFNQPQHF,TGCGCCAGCAGCCAAGATCCGGGACAGGGATTCAATCAGCCCCAGCATTTT,TRBJ1-5,TRBV4-1,-,TRBD1
CAISESGDRVRETQYF,TGTGCCATCAGTGAGTCGGGGGACAGGGTGAGGGAGACCCAGTACTTC,TRBJ2-5,TRBV10-3,-,TRBD1
CSANQGGQQFF,TGCAGTGCGAACCAGGGCGGTCAGCAGTTCTTC,TRBJ2-1,TRBV20-1,once,-
CASSEIGVPNYGYTF,TGTGCCAGCAGTGAAATCGGGGTCCCTAACTATGGCTACACCTTC,TRBJ1-2,TRBV6-1,-,-
CASSLLNTEAFF,TGTGCCAGCAGCTTACTCAACACTGAAGCTTTCTTT,TRBJ1-1,TRBV7-2,-,-
CASSTPGLALQETQYF,TGTGCCAGCAGTACGCCGGGACTAGCGCTCCAAGAGACCCAGTACTTC,TRBJ2-5,TRBV11-2,-,TRBD2
CASSAGQGGGYTF,TGCGCCAGCAGCGCCGGACAGGGCGGTGGCTACACCTTC,TRBJ1-2,TRBV5-1,few,TRBD1
CASSYLPGQSNEQYF,TGTGCCAGCAGTTACTTACCGGGACAGAGTAACGAGCAGTACTTC,TRBJ2-7,TRBV6-5,-,TRBD1
CASSDSTSGRPGELFF,TGTGCCAGCAGTGACTCGACTAGCGGGAGGCCCGGGGAGCTGTTTTTT,TRBJ2-2,TRBV6-4,-,TRBD2
CASSLIVPGELFF,TGTGCCAGCAGCTTAATAGTGCCCGGGGAGCTGTTTTTT,TRBJ2-2,TRBV7-9,few,-
CASSYIGGGDYGYTF,TGTGCCAGCAGTTACATCGGGGGAGGAGACTATGGCTACACCTTC,TRBJ1-2,TRBV6-5,-,-
CASSPPVSSSGNTIYF,TGTGCCAGCAGTCCGCCGGTCTCCTCCTCTGGAAACACCATATATTTT,TRBJ1-3,TRBV28,once,-
CASSTGTGASNQPQHF,TGTGCCAGTAGTACCGGGACAGGGGCTAGCAATCAGCCCCAGCATTTT,TRBJ1-5,TRBV19,-,TRBD1
CASSQASRGQYF,TGTGCCAGCAGCCAAGCATCTAGGGGACAGTACTTC,TRBJ2-7,TRBV3-1/TRBV3-2,once,-
CASSLTGTAAEQYF,TGTGCCAGCAGTTTAACCGGGACAGCGGCCGAGCAGTACTTC,TRBJ2-7,TRBV27,-,TRBD1
CASSLGRTLNSNQPQHF,TGTGCCAGCAGCTTAGGTCGGACACTTAATAGCAATCAGCCCCAGCATTTT,TRBJ1-5,TRBV7-2,-,-
CASSRMVAGGAGTEAFF,TGTGCCAGTAGTCGGATGGTAGCAGGGGGCGCCGGCACTGAAGCTTTCTTT,TRBJ1-1,TRBV19,-,TRBD1
CASSPLGLASSYEQYF,TGTGCCAGCAGTCCCCTCGGACTAGCGAGTTCCTACGAGCAGTACTTC,TRBJ2-7,TRBV6-2/TRBV6-3,-,TRBD2
CASSPSPTSTDTQYF,TGTGCCAGCAGCCCCTCACCTACTAGCACAGATACGCAGTATTTT,TRBJ2-3,TRBV5-4,-,-
CASSPGQGSGYTF,TGTGCCAGCAGCCCCGGACAGGGATCTGGCTACACCTTC,TRBJ1-2,TRBV3-1/TRBV3-2,-,TRBD1
CATSDPPGVEAFF,TGTGCCACCAGTGATCCCCCAGGGGTTGAAGCTTTCTTT,TRBJ1-1,TRBV24-1,few,-
CASSSGGGVGSSYNEQFF,TGCGCCAGCAGCTCGGGCGGGGGGGTTGGCAGCTCCTACAATGAGCAGTTCTTC,TRBJ2-1,TRBV5-1,-,TRBD2
CASSLEGGLDTIYF,TGCGCCAGCAGCTTGGAAGGAGGACTGGACACCATATATTTT,TRBJ1-3,TRBV5-1,-,-
CAISGGEGLAGETQYF,TGTGCCATCAGTGGAGGGGAAGGACTAGCGGGGGAGACCCAGTACTTC,TRBJ2-5,TRBV10-3,-,TRBD2
CASSDQGWGGNQPQHF,TGTGCCAGCAGTGATCAGGGGTGGGGAGGCAATCAGCCCCAGCATTTT,TRBJ1-5,TRBV6-1,-,-
CASSLATGTGSGPQHF,TGTGCCAGCAGCCTGGCGACCGGGACAGGGTCAGGCCCCCAGCATTTT,TRBJ1-5,TRBV7-9,-,TRBD1
CASSPFPGAEAFF,TGTGCCAGCAGCCCCTTCCCCGGGGCTGAAGCTTTCTTT,TRBJ1-1,TRBV5-6,-,-
CASSLDANNEQFF,TGCGCCAGCAGCTTGGACGCGAACAATGAGCAGTTCTTC,TRBJ2-1,TRBV5-1,-,-
CASSQDLYSNQPQHF,TGCGCCAGCAGCCAAGACTTATATAGCAATCAGCCCCAGCATTTT,TRBJ1-5,TRBV4-3,once,-
CASLSGGSDTGELFF,TGTGCCTCCTTGAGTGGAGGATCCGACACCGGGGAGCTGTTTTTT,TRBJ2-2,TRBV5-4,-,-
CASSQDRTGNQPQHF,TGCGCCAGCAGCCAAGACCGGACTGGCAATCAGCCCCAGCATTTT,TRBJ1-5,TRBV4-1,few,-
CASSLPPPGGEQFF,TGTGCCAGCAGCTTACCCCCTCCCGGAGGAGAGCAGTTCTTC,TRBJ2-1,TRBV7-9,-,-
CASSLEGADSTF,TGTGCCAGCAGCTTAGAGGGGGCTGACTCCACCTTC,TRBJ1-2,TRBV7-9,-,TRBD1
CASSSGQTSSYNSPLHF,TGCGCCAGCAGCTCGGGACAGACGAGCTCCTATAATTCACCCCTCCACTTT,TRBJ1-6,TRBV5-1,-,TRBD1
CASSLRTGLGNQPQHF,TGTGCCAGCAGTTTAAGGACAGGGTTAGGCAATCAGCCCCAGCATTTT,TRBJ1-5,TRBV6-5,-,TRBD1
CASSFGGVRNSPLHF,TGTGCCAGCAGCTTTGGGGGGGTAAGAAATTCACCCCTCCACTTT,TRBJ1-6,TRBV9,-,-
CASSRRDIANYGYTF,TGTGCCAGCAGCCGTCGGGATATAGCTAACTATGGCTACACCTTC,TRBJ1-2,TRBV3-1/TRBV3-2,few,-
CASSYSTGWDTGELFF,TGTGCCAGCAGTTACTCGACGGGGTGGGACACCGGGGAGCTGTTTTTT,TRBJ2-2,TRBV6-6,-,-
CASREGLGGNQPQHF,TGTGCCAGCAGGGAGGGCCTTGGGGGCAATCAGCCCCAGCATTTT,TRBJ1-5,TRBV2,-,-
CASRTSGRAYEQYF,TGTGCCAGCAGGACTAGCGGGAGGGCGTACGAGCAGTACTTC,TRBJ2-7,TRBV6-5,once,TRBD2
CASSSDRAQPQHF,TGTGCCAGCAGTTCTGACAGGGCTCAGCCCCAGCATTTT,TRBJ1-5,TRBV27,-,TRBD1
CASSEDKGTGWSPLHF,TGTGCCAGCAGTGAAGATAAGGGGACAGGTTGGTCACCCCTCCACTTT,TRBJ1-6,TRBV2,few,TRBD1
CASSEWASTDTQYF,TGTGCCAGCAGTGAATGGGCTAGCACAGATACGCAGTATTTT,TRBJ2-3,TRBV2,-,-
CASNTRQRNQPQHF,TGTGCCAGCAACACAAGACAACGGAATCAGCCCCAGCATTTT,TRBJ1-5,TRBV6-5,-,-
CASSLDGGRQPQHF,TGCGCCAGCAGCTTGGACGGAGGGCGACAGCCCCAGCATTTT,TRBJ1-5,TRBV5-1,once,-
CASSSLQGQTIYF,TGTGCCAGCAGCTCCTTACAGGGCCAGACCATATATTTT,TRBJ1-3,TRBV6-5,-,-
CASSTKPNTEAFF,TGTGCCAGCAGTACGAAGCCGAACACTGAAGCTTTCTTT,TRBJ1-1,TRBV6-5,few,-
CASSIRGRSEKLFF,TGTGCCAGCAGCATCAGGGGGCGCAGTGAAAAACTGTTTTTT,TRBJ1-4,TRBV28,-,TRBD1
CASSLNRNTEAFF,TGTGCCAGCAGTTTAAACAGGAACACTGAAGCTTTCTTT,TRBJ1-1,TRBV28,-,-
CASSKGQASGNTIYF,TGTGCCAGTAGTAAAGGACAGGCCTCTGGAAACACCATATATTTT,TRBJ1-3,TRBV19,-,TRBD1
CASSQLRDRGRDTQYF,TGTGCCAGCAGCCAACTGAGGGACAGGGGTCGAGATACGCAGTATTTT,TRBJ2-3,TRBV3-1/TRBV3-2,once,TRBD1
CASSSSRLNTGELFF,TGTGCCAGCAGCTCCTCGCGGTTGAACACCGGGGAGCTGTTTTTT,TRBJ2-2,TRBV11-3,once,-
CASSPYRGGNEKLFF,TGTGCCAGCAGCCCATACAGGGGCGGGAATGAAAAACTGTTTTTT,TRBJ1-4,TRBV5-6,-,TRBD1
CASSPRLAGGEETQYF,TGTGCCAGCTCACCGAGACTAGCGGGAGGGGAAGAGACCCAGTACTTC,TRBJ2-5,TRBV18,-,TRBD2
CASRLMGSNQPQHF,TGTGCCAGCAGACTAATGGGTAGCAATCAGCCCCAGCATTTT,TRBJ1-5,TRBV28,-,-